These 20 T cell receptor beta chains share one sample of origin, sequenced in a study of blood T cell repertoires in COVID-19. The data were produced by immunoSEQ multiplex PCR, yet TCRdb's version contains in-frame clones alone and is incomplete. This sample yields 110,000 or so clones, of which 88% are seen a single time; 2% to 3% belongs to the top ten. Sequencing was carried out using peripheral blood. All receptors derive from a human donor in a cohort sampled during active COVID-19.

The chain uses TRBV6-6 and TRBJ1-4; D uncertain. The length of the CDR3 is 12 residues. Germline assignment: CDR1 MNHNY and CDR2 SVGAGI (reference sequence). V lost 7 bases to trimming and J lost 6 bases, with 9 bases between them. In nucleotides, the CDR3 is TGTGCCAGCACGCGCTCGGATGAAAAACTGTTTTTT. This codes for CASTRSDEKLFF.

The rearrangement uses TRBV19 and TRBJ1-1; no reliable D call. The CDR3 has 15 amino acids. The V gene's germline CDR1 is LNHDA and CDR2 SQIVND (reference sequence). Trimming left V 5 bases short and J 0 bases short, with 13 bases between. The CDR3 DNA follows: TGTGCCAGTAGTCCGGGGTGGGCCTTGAACACTGAAGCTTTCTTT. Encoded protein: CASSPGWALNTEAFF.

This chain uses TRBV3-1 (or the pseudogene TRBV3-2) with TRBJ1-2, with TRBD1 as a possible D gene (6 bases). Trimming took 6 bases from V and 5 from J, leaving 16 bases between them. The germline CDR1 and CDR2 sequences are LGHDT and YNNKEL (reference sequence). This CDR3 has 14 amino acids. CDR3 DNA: TGTGCCAGCAGGTCCAGGGGCGGACTTTATGGCTACACCTTC. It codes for CASRSRGGLYGYTF.

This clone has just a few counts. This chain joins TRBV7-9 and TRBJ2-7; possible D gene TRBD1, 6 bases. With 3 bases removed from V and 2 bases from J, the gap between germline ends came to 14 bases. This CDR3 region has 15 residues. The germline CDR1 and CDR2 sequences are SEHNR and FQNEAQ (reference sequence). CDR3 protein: CASSFGQPLPYEQYF. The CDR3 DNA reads TGTGCCAGCAGCTTCGGACAGCCCCTCCCCTACGAGCAGTACTTC.

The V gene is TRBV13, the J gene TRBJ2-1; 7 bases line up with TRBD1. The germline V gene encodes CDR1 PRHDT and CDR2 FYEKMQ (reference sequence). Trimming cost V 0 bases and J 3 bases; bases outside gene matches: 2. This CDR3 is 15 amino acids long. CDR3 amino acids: CASSLGDRNYNEQFF. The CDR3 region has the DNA TGTGCCAGCAGCTTAGGGGACAGGAACTACAATGAGCAGTTCTTC.

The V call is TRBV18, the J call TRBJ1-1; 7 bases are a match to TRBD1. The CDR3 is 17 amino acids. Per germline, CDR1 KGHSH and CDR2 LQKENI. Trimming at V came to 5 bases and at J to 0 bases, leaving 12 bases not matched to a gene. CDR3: CASSSVGPGQMNTEAFF. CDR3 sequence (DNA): TGTGCCAGCTCATCGGTGGGCCCGGGACAGATGAACACTGAAGCTTTCTTT.

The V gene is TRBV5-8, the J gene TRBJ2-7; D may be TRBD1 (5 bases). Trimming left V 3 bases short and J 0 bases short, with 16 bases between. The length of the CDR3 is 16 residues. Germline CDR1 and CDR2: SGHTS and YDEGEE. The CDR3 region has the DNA TGTGCCAGCAGCTCCTTCGACAGAATAAGCTCCTACGAGCAGTACTTC. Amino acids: CASSSFDRISSYEQYF.

CDR3 in amino acids: CASTLGREDYGYTF. The CDR3 nucleotides are TGTGCCAGTACCCTGGGGAGGGAGGACTATGGCTACACCTTC. The V and J genes are TRBV19 and TRBJ1-2; D is unresolved. Germline V lookup: CDR1 LNHDA, CDR2 SQIVND (reference sequence). The germline V and J ends were trimmed by 7 bases and 3 bases, with 15 bases remaining between them. CDR3 length: 14 residues.

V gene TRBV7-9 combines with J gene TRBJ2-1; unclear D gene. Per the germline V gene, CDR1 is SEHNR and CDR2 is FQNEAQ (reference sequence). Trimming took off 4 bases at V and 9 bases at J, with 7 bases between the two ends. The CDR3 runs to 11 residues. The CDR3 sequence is CASSSRSEQFF. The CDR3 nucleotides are TGTGCCAGCAGCTCACGGTCTGAGCAGTTCTTC.

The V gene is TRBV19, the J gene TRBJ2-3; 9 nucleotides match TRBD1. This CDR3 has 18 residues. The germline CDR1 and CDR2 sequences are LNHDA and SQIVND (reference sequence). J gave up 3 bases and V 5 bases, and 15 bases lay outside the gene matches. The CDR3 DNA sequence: TGTGCCAGTAGTCCAAGTAGTGGATCCGGGACAGGGACAGATACGCAGTATTTT. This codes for CASSPSSGSGTGTDTQYF.

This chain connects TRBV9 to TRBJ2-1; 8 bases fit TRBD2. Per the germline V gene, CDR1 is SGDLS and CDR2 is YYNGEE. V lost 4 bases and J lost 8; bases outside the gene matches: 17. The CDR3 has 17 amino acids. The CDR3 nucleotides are TGTGCCAGCAGCTTCTCTGCCGGGACTAGTATTCGGGATGAGCAGTTCTTC. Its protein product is CASSFSAGTSIRDEQFF.

The CDR3 protein is CASSPRGRGYGYTF. The CDR3 nucleotides read TGTGCCAGCAGTCCGCGTGGCAGGGGCTATGGCTACACCTTC. The chain uses TRBV27 and TRBJ1-2; a weak D match, TRBD1 (6 bases). V lost 5 bases and J lost 4, with 14 bases in between. The CDR3 contains 14 residues. Germline assignment: CDR1 MNHEY and CDR2 SMNVEV (reference sequence).

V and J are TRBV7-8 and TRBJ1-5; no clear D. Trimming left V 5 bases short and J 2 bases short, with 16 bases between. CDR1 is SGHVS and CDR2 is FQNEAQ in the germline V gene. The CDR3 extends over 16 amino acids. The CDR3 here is CASSPTLESGNQPQHF. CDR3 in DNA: TGTGCCAGCAGCCCCACCCTTGAGTCGGGCAATCAGCCCCAGCATTTT.

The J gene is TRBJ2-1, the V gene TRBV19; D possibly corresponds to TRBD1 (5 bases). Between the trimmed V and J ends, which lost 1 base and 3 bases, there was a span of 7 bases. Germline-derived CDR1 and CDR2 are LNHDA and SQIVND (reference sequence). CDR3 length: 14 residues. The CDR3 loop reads CASSIGGFYNEQFF. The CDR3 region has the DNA TGTGCCAGTAGTATAGGGGGCTTCTACAATGAGCAGTTCTTC. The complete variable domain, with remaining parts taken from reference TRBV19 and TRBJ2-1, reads DGGITQSPKYLFRKEGQNVTLSCEQNLNHDAMYWYRQDPGQGLRLIYYSQIVNDFQKGDIAEGYSVSREKKESFPLTVTSAQKNPTAFYLCASSIGGFYNEQFFGPGTRLTVL.

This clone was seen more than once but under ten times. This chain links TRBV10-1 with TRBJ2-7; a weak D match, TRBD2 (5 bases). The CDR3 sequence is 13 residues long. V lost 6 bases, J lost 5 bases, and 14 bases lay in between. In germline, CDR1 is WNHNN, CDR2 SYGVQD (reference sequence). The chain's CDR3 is CASSQRAGDEQYF. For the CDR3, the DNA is TGCGCCAGCAGCCAGAGGGCAGGAGACGAGCAGTACTTC.

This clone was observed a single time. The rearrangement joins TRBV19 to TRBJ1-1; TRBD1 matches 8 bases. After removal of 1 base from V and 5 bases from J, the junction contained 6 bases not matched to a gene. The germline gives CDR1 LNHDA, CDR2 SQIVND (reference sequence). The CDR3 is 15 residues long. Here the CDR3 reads CASSIAGGRGTEAFF. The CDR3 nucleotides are TGTGCCAGTAGTATAGCAGGGGGCCGTGGAACTGAAGCTTTCTTT.

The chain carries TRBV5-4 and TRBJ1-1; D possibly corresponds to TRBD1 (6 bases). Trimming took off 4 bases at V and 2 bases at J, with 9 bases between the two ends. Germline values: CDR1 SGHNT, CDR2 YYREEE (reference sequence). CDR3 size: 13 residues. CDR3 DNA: TGTGCCAGCAGCATACAGGGAAACACTGAAGCTTTCTTT. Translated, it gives CASSIQGNTEAFF.

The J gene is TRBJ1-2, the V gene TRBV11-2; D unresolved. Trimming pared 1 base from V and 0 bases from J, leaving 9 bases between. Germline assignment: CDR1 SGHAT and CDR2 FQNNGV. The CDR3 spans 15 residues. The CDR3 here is CASSLATETNYGYTF. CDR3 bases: TGTGCCAGCAGCTTAGCTACAGAGACTAACTATGGCTACACCTTC.

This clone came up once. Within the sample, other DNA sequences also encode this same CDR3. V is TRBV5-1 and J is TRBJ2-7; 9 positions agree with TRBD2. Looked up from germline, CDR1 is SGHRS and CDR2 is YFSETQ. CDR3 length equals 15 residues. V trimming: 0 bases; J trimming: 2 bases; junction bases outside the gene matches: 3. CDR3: CASSLAGGGAYEQYF. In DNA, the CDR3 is TGCGCCAGCAGCTTGGCCGGCGGGGGGGCCTACGAGCAGTACTTC.

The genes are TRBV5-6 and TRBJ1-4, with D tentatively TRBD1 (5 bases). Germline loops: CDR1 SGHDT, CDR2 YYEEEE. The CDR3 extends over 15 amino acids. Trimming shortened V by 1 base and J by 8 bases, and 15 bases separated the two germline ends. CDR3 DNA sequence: TGTGCCAGCAGCTTGAGATCGGGGGTACGGGAAAAACTGTTTTTT. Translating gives CASSLRSGVREKLFF.